This record looks at one T cell receptor (beta chain) sequence and its context. The data were taken from a study of blood T cell repertoires in COVID-19. V was pared by 0 bases and J by 11 bases, with 22 bases between. CDR1 is MNHEY and CDR2 is SMNVEV in the germline V gene (reference sequence). The CDR3 totals 16 residues. Per the original methods: For nucleated cells, counts were estimated from reference gene primer amplification. Sequencing was performed with immunoSEQ multiplex PCR; in TCRdb, only in-frame clones are kept and a portion is missing. That table is the source of V, J and clone size, and D and trimming were worked out from the DNA. This repertoire shows 200,000 to 250,000 clones, roughly 85% found once; its top ten account for 3.6%.

This sequence joins TRBV27 and TRBJ1-1; the D is unclear. The sequence derives from a woman older than 75 with acute or convalescent COVID-19. The sample taken for sequencing was peripheral blood. CDR3 sequence (DNA): TGTGCCAGCAGTTTATCGTATCGGGCACCTGGGAGTTCGGCTTTCTTT. Encoded protein: CASSLSYRAPGSSAFF.